These 14 T cell receptor beta chains were sequenced from one sample in a study of OX40 agonist ivuxolimab in advanced cancers. Assay: immunoSEQ multiplex PCR; the TCRdb copy retains only in-frame clones and omits some. The table includes about 100,000 clones, around 93% detected once. The specimen comprised CD4+ or CD8+ T cells sorted from blood, sampled in a trial of the OX40 agonist ivuxolimab. The source of these receptors is an adult with an advanced solid tumor such as melanoma, head and neck, liver or kidney cancer.

A remark on this clone: The CDR3 ends on some other residue instead of the conserved phenylalanine or tryptophan, so this is likely a read error. The limits of the CDR3 on the DNA are not certain, so only TCRdb's listed CDR3 is given. The J gene is TRBJ1-1, the V gene TRBV6-4; the listed D gene, TRBD1, was not tested against the DNA. CDR1 and CDR2 (germline): MRHNA, SNTAGT. The CDR3 is 8 residues long, ends included. CDR3 protein: CASTRMRL.

The V and J genes are TRBV15 and TRBJ2-3, with D uncertain. The CDR3 extends over 12 amino acids. The germline gives CDR1 LNHNV, CDR2 YYDKDF (reference sequence). Trimming left V 5 bases short and J 0 bases short, with 3 bases between. The CDR3 here is CATSASTDTQYF. CDR3 DNA sequence: TGTGCCACCAGCGCAAGCACAGATACGCAGTATTTT.

The CDR3 region is CASRGSLAGRINEQFF. The CDR3 bases are TGTGCCAGCAGGGGTTCTCTAGCGGGAAGGATCAATGAGCAGTTCTTC. The genes are TRBV2 and TRBJ2-1, with 9 bases lining up with TRBD2. Germline V gene lookup returns CDR1 SNHLY and CDR2 FYNNEI. This CDR3 comprises 16 residues. J was trimmed by 6 bases and V by 6 bases; bases with no gene match: 12.

The chain employs TRBV9 and TRBJ2-1, with 10 nucleotides matching TRBD2. The CDR3 consists of 15 residues. CDR1 and CDR2 from the germline V gene are SGDLS and YYNGEE. V lost 0 bases, J lost 4 bases, and 1 base stayed unmatched. CDR3 amino acids: CASSVDSGRYNEQFF. Here the CDR3 DNA reads TGTGCCAGCAGCGTAGATAGCGGGAGGTACAATGAGCAGTTCTTC.

The rearrangement links TRBV5-1 to TRBJ1-5; TRBD1 agrees at 8 bases. With V trimmed by 4 bases and J by 0 bases, 3 bases remained unmatched. CDR1 and CDR2 (germline): SGHRS, YFSETQ. The CDR3 is 15 residues long. In nucleotides, the CDR3 is TGCGCCAGCAGCCTCACAGGGGGTAGCAATCAGCCCCAGCATTTT. It specifies CASSLTGGSNQPQHF.

The chain employs TRBV5-1 and TRBJ2-7, with TRBD2 matching over 14 bases. Per the germline V gene, CDR1 is SGHRS and CDR2 is YFSETQ. After removal of 4 bases from V and 3 bases from J, the junction contained 9 bases not matched to a gene. The CDR3 has 17 residues. The CDR3 loop is CASSGTSGSGDFYEQYF. CDR3 nucleotide sequence: TGCGCCAGCAGCGGGACTAGCGGGAGTGGGGATTTCTACGAGCAGTACTTC.

The chain employs TRBV4-2 and TRBJ2-2; 7 positions agree with TRBD2. Per germline, CDR1 LGHNA and CDR2 YNFKEQ. Trimming cost V 4 bases and J 0 bases; bases outside gene matches: 2. This CDR3 contains 15 residues. CDR3 sequence reads: CASSLGLSNTGELFF. As DNA, the CDR3 is TGTGCCAGCAGCCTGGGACTATCGAACACCGGGGAGCTGTTTTTT.

The chain carries TRBV6-4 and TRBJ2-5; D may match TRBD1 or TRBD2 (5 bases each). Germline V gene lookup returns CDR1 MRHNA and CDR2 SNTAGT. V was shortened by 7 bases and J by 1 base, with 13 bases between the two germline ends. The CDR3 consists of 14 residues. The CDR3 loop reads CASTLGRPQETQYF. The CDR3 DNA reads as TGTGCCAGCACGTTGGGACGGCCCCAAGAGACCCAGTACTTC.

J is TRBJ1-1 and V is TRBV28, with unresolved D. Trimming removed 7 bases at V and 1 base at J, with 10 bases between. There are 13 residues in the CDR3. Germline CDR1 MDHEN, CDR2 SYDVKM. The CDR3 nucleotides read TGTGCCAGCAATAAGACTCCGAACACTGAAGCTTTCTTT. Amino acid sequence: CASNKTPNTEAFF.

The rearrangement joins TRBV6-6 to TRBJ2-4; a possible D gene is TRBD2 (5 bases). Trimming removed 4 bases from V and 4 bases from J, with 8 bases in between. Germline CDR1 is MNHNY and CDR2 is SVGAGI (reference sequence). The CDR3 is 13 residues long. The CDR3 protein is CASSLEAKNIQYF. In DNA form, the CDR3 reads TGTGCCAGCAGTTTGGAGGCAAAAAACATTCAGTACTTC.

The chain couples TRBV28 to TRBJ2-2; no clear D. The V gene lost 2 bases and the J gene lost 9 bases, with 22 bases spanning the gap. The germline V gene encodes CDR1 MDHEN and CDR2 SYDVKM. The length of the CDR3 is 17 residues. This chain's CDR3 is CASSLNPGGKDHRELFF. The CDR3 region has the DNA TGTGCCAGCAGTTTAAACCCAGGTGGAAAGGACCACCGGGAGCTGTTTTTT.

This sequence joins TRBV28 and TRBJ2-1; tentative D call: TRBD2 (6 bases). The germline gives CDR1 MDHEN, CDR2 SYDVKM. Trimming stripped 5 bases from V and 3 bases from J, with 14 bases between. The CDR3 sequence is 15 residues long. The CDR3 region has the DNA TGTGCCAGCAGTGCAGTCCTAGCGTACTACAATGAGCAGTTCTTC. Translation: CASSAVLAYYNEQFF.

J is TRBJ2-1 and V is TRBV5-1; D gene unclear. This CDR3 region has 15 residues. Trimming left V 4 bases short and J 4 bases short, with 15 bases between. Germline CDR1 is SGHRS and CDR2 is YFSETQ. CDR3 in DNA: TGCGCCAGCAGCGCCCGTTCAGGATTTTACAATGAGCAGTTCTTC. Protein: CASSARSGFYNEQFF.

V and J are TRBV6-4 and TRBJ1-3; possibly TRBD1 for D (5 bases). Trimming removed 3 bases at V and 0 bases at J, with 12 bases between. Germline V gives CDR1 MRHNA, CDR2 SNTAGT. The CDR3 is 16 residues long. CDR3 DNA: TGTGCCAGCAGTGATAGGGTCAGGGCCTCTGGAAACACCATATATTTT. Its protein product is CASSDRVRASGNTIYF.